These 27 T cell receptor beta chains share one sample of origin, sequenced in a study of Ad26.COV2.S vaccination and SARS-CoV-2 variants. The assay was immunoSEQ multiplex PCR, and TCRdb's table has in-frame clones only and misses some. The profile shows under 550,000 clones, roughly 90% of them singletons. Treatment here: about 20 received Ad26.COV2.S at low or high dose, single or two shots; about 5 received placebo; per-sample allocation not given. Each sample was drawn 63 days after the first injection (of vaccine or placebo). The sequencing here drew on peripheral blood, taken in a trial of Ad26.COV2.S vaccine versus placebo. The receptors here all came from a person aged 18 to 65 who received the Ad26.COV2.S COVID-19 vaccine or a placebo.

The chain recombines TRBV6-6 with TRBJ2-1; TRBD1 agrees at 8 bases. Per germline, CDR1 MNHNY and CDR2 SVGAGI (reference sequence). CDR3 length: 17 residues. After removal of 5 bases from V and 1 base from J, the junction contained 10 bases not matched to a gene. The DNA for the CDR3 is TGTGCCAGCAGTCGTAGGACAGGGCATTATTCCTACAATGAGCAGTTCTTC. This translates into CASSRRTGHYSYNEQFF.

The chain has TRBV5-8 and TRBJ1-1, with TRBD1 as a possible D gene (6 bases). The CDR3 has 13 residues. V was trimmed by 4 bases and J by 1 base, leaving 8 bases between them. Germline V lookup: CDR1 SGHTS, CDR2 YDEGEE. The CDR3 bases are TGTGCCAGCAGCAAGGGACAGAACACTGAAGCTTTCTTT. This sequence encodes CASSKGQNTEAFF.

The V call is TRBV6-5, the J call TRBJ1-6; no reliable D call. Trimming removed 0 bases at V and 8 bases at J, with 8 bases between. Per the germline V gene, CDR1 is MNHEY and CDR2 is SVGAGI. The CDR3 loop spans 14 amino acids. The CDR3 loop reads CASSYSGSHSPLHF. The DNA for the CDR3 is TGTGCCAGCAGTTACTCAGGGTCTCATTCACCCCTCCACTTT.

The V call is TRBV19, the J call TRBJ2-1; 9 bases are shared with TRBD1. The germline V gene encodes CDR1 LNHDA and CDR2 SQIVND (reference sequence). Trimming took 5 bases from V and 1 from J; bases not matched to a gene: 9. CDR3 length: 17 residues. This CDR3 reads CASSDPPGQGSYNEQFF. The CDR3, as DNA: TGTGCCAGTAGTGACCCCCCGGGACAGGGTTCCTACAATGAGCAGTTCTTC.

The V and J genes are TRBV4-1 and TRBJ1-3; unclear D gene. The germline CDR1 and CDR2 sequences are MGHRA and YSYEKL. This CDR3 contains 17 residues. The ends were cut back, 0 bases at V and 0 bases at J, with 12 bases in the middle. The DNA for the CDR3 is TGCGCCAGCAGCCAAGATAGACGGACCTTCTCTGGAAACACCATATATTTT. Its protein product is CASSQDRRTFSGNTIYF.

The chain joins TRBV28 to TRBJ1-1; D unresolved. This CDR3 spans 13 amino acids. V lost 2 bases, J lost 7 bases, and 11 bases lay in between. The germline CDR1 and CDR2 sequences are MDHEN and SYDVKM. CDR3 bases: TGTGCCAGCAGTTTAGGTCAGAACCTTGAAGCTTTCTTT. It is translated as CASSLGQNLEAFF.

Only a few counts were recorded for this clone. This chain links TRBV19 with TRBJ1-2; D remains unclear. With 6 bases removed from V and 2 bases from J, the gap between germline ends came to 7 bases. CDR3 length: 12 amino acids. Germline values: CDR1 LNHDA, CDR2 SQIVND (reference sequence). The DNA for the CDR3 is TGTGCCAGTAGACCGGGCAACTATGGCTACACCTTC. It codes for CASRPGNYGYTF.

The chain uses TRBV27 and TRBJ2-7, with TRBD1 matching over 7 bases. This CDR3 region has 15 residues. In germline, CDR1 is MNHEY, CDR2 SMNVEV (reference sequence). Germline trimming cut 8 bases from V and 4 bases from J; bases unmatched to any gene: 14. CDR3 amino acids: CASRSPPGGMYEQYF. CDR3 nucleotide sequence: TGTGCCAGCCGCTCCCCGCCAGGGGGAATGTACGAGCAGTACTTC.

The chain employs TRBV30 and TRBJ1-4; D unresolved. Germline CDR1 GTSNPN, CDR2 SVGIG (reference sequence). Trimming removed 0 bases at V and 3 bases at J, with 14 bases between. The CDR3 is 16 residues long. The CDR3 sequence: CAWSVLTGVPNEKLFF. For the CDR3, the DNA is TGTGCCTGGAGTGTACTTACGGGAGTCCCTAATGAAAAACTGTTTTTT.

The chain carries TRBV28 and TRBJ1-1, with D tentatively TRBD1 (5 bases). Deletions cut 5 bases from V and 2 bases from J, with 15 bases between. The length of the CDR3 is 15 residues. Germline CDR1 reads MDHEN; CDR2 reads SYDVKM. Here the CDR3 DNA reads TGTGCCAGCAGTGACCCGGGACGGGTTAACACTGAAGCTTTCTTT. It translates to CASSDPGRVNTEAFF.

The rearrangement uses TRBV6-5 and TRBJ1-4, with 10 bases aligning to TRBD1. The CDR3 has 13 amino acids. Germline V lookup: CDR1 MNHEY, CDR2 SVGAGI. The J segment lost 8 bases and the V segment lost 8 bases, leaving 5 bases of the junction unmatched. The CDR3 region is CASAGTGEEKLFF. The CDR3, as DNA: TGTGCCAGCGCGGGGACAGGGGAAGAAAAACTGTTTTTT.

This clone was recorded once. This chain joins TRBV7-2 and TRBJ1-6; D possibly corresponds to TRBD1 (5 bases). V was shortened by 1 base and J by 5 bases, with 9 bases between the two germline ends. Germline lookup yields CDR1 SGHTA and CDR2 FQGNSA. The CDR3 runs to 15 residues. The DNA of the CDR3 is TGTGCCAGCAGCTTAGTAGGGGTGAATAATTCACCCCTCCACTTT. This sequence encodes CASSLVGVNNSPLHF.

The chain carries TRBV3-1 (or the pseudogene TRBV3-2) and TRBJ1-3; D gene uncertain. Germline CDR1 and CDR2: LGHDT and YNNKEL (reference sequence). The V end lost 0 bases, the J end lost 1 base, and 7 bases lay between the germline ends. This CDR3 region has 15 residues. CDR3 DNA sequence: TGTGCCAGCAGCCAAGAGGGCGGGTCTGGAAACACCATATATTTT. It encodes CASSQEGGSGNTIYF.

The chain couples TRBV5-1 to TRBJ1-5, with a tentative D call TRBD1 (5 bases). This CDR3 has 18 residues. Germline CDR1 reads SGHRS; CDR2 reads YFSETQ. With 0 bases removed from V and 5 bases from J, the gap between germline ends came to 21 bases. CDR3 in amino acids: CASSLAPSQGGVDQPQHF. CDR3 in DNA: TGCGCCAGCAGCTTGGCCCCATCGCAGGGCGGAGTGGATCAGCCCCAGCATTTT.

The chain carries TRBV28 and TRBJ1-4; a weak D match, TRBD1 (5 bases). The CDR3 length is 14 residues. Looked up from germline, CDR1 is MDHEN and CDR2 is SYDVKM. V lost 2 bases and J 3 bases, leaving 7 bases between the germline ends. CDR3 coding DNA: TGTGCCAGCAGTTTAGGGGGAGCTAATGAAAAACTGTTTTTT. This encodes CASSLGGANEKLFF.

The chain carries TRBV4-1 and TRBJ2-1; a possible D gene is TRBD2 (5 bases). Germline V gene data show CDR1 as MGHRA and CDR2 as YSYEKL. This CDR3 contains 16 residues. V lost 0 bases to trimming and J lost 0 bases, with 9 bases between them. CDR3 DNA sequence: TGCGCCAGCAGCCAAGATTCGGGGAACTCCTACAATGAGCAGTTCTTC. Its protein product is CASSQDSGNSYNEQFF.

This clone was seen just once. The V and J genes are TRBV14 and TRBJ1-1, with D possibly TRBD1 on 5 matching bases. Germline values: CDR1 SGHDN, CDR2 FVKESK. CDR3 length: 15 residues. Deletions cut 1 base from V and 1 base from J, with 10 bases between. The CDR3 here is CASSQVEGRNTEAFF. CDR3 DNA sequence: TGTGCCAGCAGCCAAGTCGAGGGGAGGAACACTGAAGCTTTCTTT.

The V and J genes are TRBV27 and TRBJ1-6; no firm D call. V was trimmed by 6 bases and J by 14 bases, leaving 32 bases between them. The germline V gene encodes CDR1 MNHEY and CDR2 SMNVEV (reference sequence). This CDR3 has 18 amino acids. The CDR3 DNA is TGTGCCAGCAGCCGCAGAGGACCATCAGAAGACGCAATTCAGGCCCTCCACTTT. This translates into CASSRRGPSEDAIQALHF.

The chain couples TRBV4-3 to TRBJ2-2; D call uncertain. Trimming removed 4 bases from V and 2 bases from J, with 11 bases in between. This CDR3 comprises 15 residues. Germline lookup yields CDR1 LGHNA and CDR2 YSLEER. This CDR3 reads CASSRVGSNTGELFF. The CDR3 DNA reads as TGCGCCAGCAGCCGCGTGGGGTCCAACACCGGGGAGCTGTTTTTT.

The J gene is TRBJ1-1, the V gene TRBV14, with TRBD1 matching 10 bases. The CDR3 spans 14 residues. The germline V gene has CDR1 SGHDN and CDR2 FVKESK. J gave up 5 bases and V 4 bases, and 4 bases lay outside the gene matches. The DNA of the CDR3 is TGTGCCAGCAGCCTGACAGGGGGCAGGACTGAAGCTTTCTTT. It encodes CASSLTGGRTEAFF.

The chain is built from TRBV19 and TRBJ2-3; 9 bases fit TRBD1. V shed 10 bases and J 3 bases; nucleotides not matched to a gene: 8. Germline CDR1 LNHDA, CDR2 SQIVND (reference sequence). The CDR3 is made up of 14 amino acids. CDR3 nucleotide sequence: TGTGCCACCGGGGACAGGGCCGGGACAGATACGCAGTATTTT. This translates into CATGDRAGTDTQYF.

Worth noting for this clone: An end of the junction differs from the germline gene, which may be a read error. As DNA, the CDR3 is TGTGCCAGCAGGGAAGGAGATTCACCCCTCCACTTT. Amino acids: CASREGDSPLHF. The V gene is TRBV6-1, the J gene TRBJ1-6; D ambiguous. The CDR3 totals 12 residues. In germline, CDR1 is MNHNS, CDR2 SASEGT.

The chain recombines TRBV29-1 with TRBJ2-3; D remains ambiguous. Trimming removed 2 bases at V and 4 bases at J, with 13 bases between. Germline CDR1 SQVTM, CDR2 ANQGSEA. This CDR3 is built from 14 residues. The CDR3 spells CSVERVGSADTQYF. CDR3 nucleotide sequence: TGCAGCGTTGAACGGGTGGGTTCGGCAGATACGCAGTATTTT.

The V gene is TRBV29-1, the J gene TRBJ2-1, with D possibly being TRBD2 (6 bases). This CDR3 is built from 14 residues. Germline V gene sequence: CDR1 SQVTM, CDR2 ANQGSEA. The V and J ends lost 7 bases and 1 base respectively, with 14 bases between them. The CDR3 region is CSGGRGESYNEQFF. The CDR3 DNA follows: TGCAGCGGGGGCCGCGGGGAGTCCTACAATGAGCAGTTCTTC.

CDR3 protein: CASSRVGGRGRGGYTF. Written as DNA, the CDR3 is TGTGCCAGCAGCCGAGTCGGGGGCAGGGGGCGAGGTGGCTACACCTTC. The rearrangement joins TRBV7-8 to TRBJ1-2, with 8 bases lining up with TRBD1. Trimming at V came to 5 bases and at J to 7 bases, leaving 15 bases not matched to a gene. The CDR3 spans 16 residues. Per the germline V gene, CDR1 is SGHVS and CDR2 is FQNEAQ. The full variable domain, with the rest looked up from reference TRBV7-8 and TRBJ1-2, is GAGVSQSPRYKVAKRGQDVALRCDPISGHVSLFWYQQALGQGPEFLTYFQNEAQLDKSGLPSDRFFAERPEGSVSTLKIQRTQQEDSAVYLCASSRVGGRGRGGYTFGSGTRLTVV.

The chain is built from TRBV29-1 and TRBJ2-2, with D possibly TRBD2 on 6 matching bases. The CDR3 is 14 amino acids. Per the germline V gene, CDR1 is SQVTM and CDR2 is ANQGSEA. The V gene lost 4 bases and the J gene lost 5 bases, with 14 bases spanning the gap. The CDR3 spells CSVGARGGTGELFF. The CDR3 bases are TGCAGCGTTGGGGCGCGGGGAGGAACCGGGGAGCTGTTTTTT.

J is TRBJ2-2 and V is TRBV7-2, with TRBD2 matching over 7 bases. Germline V gene data show CDR1 as SGHTA and CDR2 as FQGNSA. Losses at the gene ends were 7 bases for V and 2 bases for J; bases not matched to a gene: 10. There are 16 residues in the CDR3. The CDR3 reads CASTSGGGVNTGELFF. Written as DNA, the CDR3 is TGTGCCAGCACCTCCGGTGGGGGGGTTAACACCGGGGAGCTGTTTTTT.